This TCR beta chain was found in a study of blood T cell repertoires in COVID-19. Some clones are missing from TCRdb's copy, which holds only in-frame ones; the method was immunoSEQ multiplex PCR. This table holds roughly 40,000 clones, under 85% found once. This clone came up a few times. CDR3 length equals 15 residues. V dropped 0 bases and J dropped 0 bases, with 8 bases sitting between them. Germline CDR1 reads MDHEN; CDR2 reads SYDVKM. The chain is built from TRBV28 and TRBJ1-1; no firm D call. The specimen was peripheral blood. This sequence was found in a woman older than 75 with acute or convalescent COVID-19. DNA of the CDR3: TGTGCCAGCAGTTTATGGGCAAAAATGAACACTGAAGCTTTCTTT. Translated: CASSLWAKMNTEAFF.